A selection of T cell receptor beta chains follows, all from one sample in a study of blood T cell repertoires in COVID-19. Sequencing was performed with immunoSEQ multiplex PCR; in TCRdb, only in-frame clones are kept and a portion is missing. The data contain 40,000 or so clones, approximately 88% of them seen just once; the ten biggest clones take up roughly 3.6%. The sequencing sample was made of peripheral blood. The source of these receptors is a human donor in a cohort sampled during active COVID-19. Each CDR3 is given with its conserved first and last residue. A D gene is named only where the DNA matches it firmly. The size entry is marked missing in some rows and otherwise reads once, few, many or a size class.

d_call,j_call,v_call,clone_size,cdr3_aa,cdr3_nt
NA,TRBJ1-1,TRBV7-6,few,CASSFRAGPNTEAFF,TGTGCCAGCAGCTTCCGTGCGGGACCGAACACTGAAGCTTTCTTT
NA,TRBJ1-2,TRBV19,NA,CASSPLNSGYTF,TGTGCCAGTAGTCCGTTAAATAGCGGCTACACCTTC
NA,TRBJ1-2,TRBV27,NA,CASSLTGGLYGYTF,TGTGCCAGCAGTTTAACGGGAGGGCTCTATGGCTACACCTTC
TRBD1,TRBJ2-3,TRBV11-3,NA,CASSAPGGTQYF,TGTGCCAGCAGCGCCCCAGGGGGTACGCAGTATTTT
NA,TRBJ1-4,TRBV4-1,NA,CASSQEWGLANEKLFF,TGCGCCAGCAGCCAAGAATGGGGGCTGGCTAATGAAAAACTGTTTTTT
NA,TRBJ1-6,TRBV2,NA,CASSEAGDNSPLHF,TGTGCCAGCAGTGAGGCGGGAGATAATTCACCCCTCCACTTT
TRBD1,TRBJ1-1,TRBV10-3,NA,CAIRRQGMNTEAFF,TGTGCCATCAGGCGACAGGGCATGAACACTGAAGCTTTCTTT
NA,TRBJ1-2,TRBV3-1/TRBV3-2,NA,CASSLAFLGARGYTF,TGTGCCAGCAGCCTCGCCTTCCTAGGGGCTCGTGGCTACACCTTC
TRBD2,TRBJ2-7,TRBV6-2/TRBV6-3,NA,CASSYASGFTISYEQYF,TGTGCCAGCAGTTATGCTAGCGGGTTTACCATCTCCTACGAGCAGTACTTC
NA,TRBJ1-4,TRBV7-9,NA,CASSTDVQGLGEKLFF,TGTGCCAGCAGTACAGACGTACAGGGTTTGGGTGAAAAACTGTTTTTT
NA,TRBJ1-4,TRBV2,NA,CASRFKKLFF,TGTGCCAGCAGGTTCAAAAAACTGTTTTTT
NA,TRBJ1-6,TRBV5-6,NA,CASSYLSQGDSPLHF,TGTGCCAGCAGCTACCTATCGCAGGGCGATTCACCCCTCCACTTT
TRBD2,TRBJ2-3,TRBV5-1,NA,CASSLDGRGTQYF,TGCGCCAGCAGCTTGGACGGGAGGGGTACGCAGTATTTT
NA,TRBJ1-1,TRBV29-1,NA,CSVRSMNTEAFF,TGCAGCGTCCGGAGCATGAACACTGAAGCTTTCTTT
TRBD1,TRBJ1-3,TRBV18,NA,CASSPVRTGGFGNTIYF,TGTGCCAGCTCACCAGTCCGGACAGGGGGCTTTGGAAACACCATATATTTT
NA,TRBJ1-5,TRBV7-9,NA,CASSLEGQPQHF,TGTGCCAGCAGCTTGGAGGGTCAGCCCCAGCATTTT
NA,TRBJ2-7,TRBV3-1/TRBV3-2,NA,CASSQDPLSHEQYF,TGTGCCAGCAGCCAAGATCCATTAAGCCACGAGCAGTACTTC
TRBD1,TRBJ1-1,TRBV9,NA,CASSVEGGTENTEAFF,TGTGCCAGCAGCGTAGAAGGGGGGACAGAGAACACTGAAGCTTTCTTT
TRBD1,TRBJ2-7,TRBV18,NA,CASSLGQGSSYEQYF,TGTGCCAGCTCACTCGGACAGGGGTCATCCTACGAGCAGTACTTC
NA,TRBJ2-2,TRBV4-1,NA,CASSQDNSVTGELFF,TGCGCCAGCAGCCAAGATAATTCTGTCACCGGGGAGCTGTTTTTT
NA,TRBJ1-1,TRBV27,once,CASKQGKGGTEAFF,TGTGCCAGCAAACAGGGTAAGGGAGGGACTGAAGCTTTCTTT
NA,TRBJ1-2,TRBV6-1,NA,CASSESRHGYTF,TGTGCCAGCAGTGAAAGCAGGCATGGCTACACCTTC
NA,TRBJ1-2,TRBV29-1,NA,CSVGTDYGYTF,TGCAGCGTTGGGACAGACTATGGCTACACCTTC
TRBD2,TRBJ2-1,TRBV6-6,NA,CASSYALAGSYNEQFF,TGTGCCAGCAGTTACGCGCTAGCGGGGTCCTACAATGAGCAGTTCTTC
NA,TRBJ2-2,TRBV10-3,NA,CAISETGGELFF,TGTGCCATCAGTGAGACAGGCGGGGAGCTGTTTTTT
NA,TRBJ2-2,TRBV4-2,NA,CASNHNSNTGELFF,TGTGCCAGCAACCACAACTCGAACACCGGGGAGCTGTTTTTT
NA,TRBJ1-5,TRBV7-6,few,CASSPREGQPQHF,TGTGCCAGCAGCCCTCGGGAGGGTCAGCCCCAGCATTTT
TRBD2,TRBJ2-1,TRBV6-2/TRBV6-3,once,CASRPLAAYNEQFF,TGTGCCAGCAGACCTCTAGCGGCCTACAATGAGCAGTTCTTC
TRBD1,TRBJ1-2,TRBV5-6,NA,CASSLAHRGVDYGYTF,TGTGCCAGCAGCTTGGCCCACAGGGGGGTAGACTATGGCTACACCTTC
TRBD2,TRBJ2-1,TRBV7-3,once,CASSPRASGGHNEQFF,TGTGCCAGCAGCCCTCGGGCTAGCGGGGGGCACAATGAGCAGTTCTTC
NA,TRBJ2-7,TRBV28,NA,CASNPFSTFSYEQYF,TGTGCCAGCAACCCCTTCTCTACTTTTTCCTACGAGCAGTACTTC
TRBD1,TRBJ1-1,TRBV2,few,CASSDRVTEAFF,TGTGCCAGCTCCGACAGGGTCACTGAAGCTTTCTTT
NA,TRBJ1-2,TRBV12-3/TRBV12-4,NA,CASSSPGYYGYTF,TGTGCCAGCAGTTCCCCGGGGTACTATGGCTACACCTTC
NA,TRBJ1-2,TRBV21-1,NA,CASSNVGTSLHGYTF,TGTGCCAGCAGCAATGTCGGGACATCCTTACACGGCTACACCTTC
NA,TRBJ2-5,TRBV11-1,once,CASSSQGETQYF,TGTGCCAGCAGCTCCCAGGGGGAGACCCAGTACTTC
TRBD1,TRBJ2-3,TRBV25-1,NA,CASSATGGRSTDTQYF,TGTGCCAGCAGTGCGACAGGGGGCAGAAGCACAGATACGCAGTATTTT
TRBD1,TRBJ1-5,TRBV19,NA,CASIPQGVRGQPQHF,TGTGCCAGTATTCCACAGGGGGTTCGTGGTCAGCCCCAGCATTTT
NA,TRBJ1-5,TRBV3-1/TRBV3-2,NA,CASGGPNQPQHF,TGTGCCAGCGGGGGCCCAAATCAGCCCCAGCATTTT
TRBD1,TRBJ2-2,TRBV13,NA,CASQGQGRTGELFF,TGTGCCAGCCAGGGACAGGGCAGGACCGGGGAGCTGTTTTTT
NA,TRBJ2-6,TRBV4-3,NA,CASSQEFGGIRSSGANVLTF,TGCGCCAGCAGCCAAGAGTTCGGAGGGATAAGAAGCTCTGGGGCCAACGTCCTGACTTTC
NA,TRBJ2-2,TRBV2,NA,CASRDTITTLGSGELFF,TGTGCCAGCCGGGACACGATTACAACCTTGGGATCCGGGGAGCTGTTTTTT